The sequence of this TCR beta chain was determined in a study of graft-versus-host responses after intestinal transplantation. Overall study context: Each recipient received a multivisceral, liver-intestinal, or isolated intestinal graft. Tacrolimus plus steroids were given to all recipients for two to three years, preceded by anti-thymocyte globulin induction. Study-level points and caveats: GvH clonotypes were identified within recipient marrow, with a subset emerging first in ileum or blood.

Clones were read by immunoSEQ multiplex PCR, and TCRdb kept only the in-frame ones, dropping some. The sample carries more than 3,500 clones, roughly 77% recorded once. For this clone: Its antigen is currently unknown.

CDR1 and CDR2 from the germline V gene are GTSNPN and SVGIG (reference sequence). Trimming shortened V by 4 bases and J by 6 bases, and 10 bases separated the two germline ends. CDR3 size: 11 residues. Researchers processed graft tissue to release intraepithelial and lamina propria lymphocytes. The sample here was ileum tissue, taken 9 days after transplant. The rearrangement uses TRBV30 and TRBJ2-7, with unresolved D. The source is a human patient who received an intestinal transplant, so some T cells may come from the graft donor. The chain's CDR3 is CAWKRAREQYF. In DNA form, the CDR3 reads TGTGCCTGGAAAAGGGCCCGCGAGCAGTACTTC.